This TCR beta chain was retrieved from a study of T cells in Graves' hyperthyroidism and ophthalmopathy. Findings and caveats of the study: Peripheral blood also featured most of the thyroid clonotypes expanded above 0.001.

With regard to this clonotype: Its target is not known.

Regions amplified from RNA transcripts were the TCR beta CDR3 regions. Using the HTBI primer set, a first-round RT-PCR was run on the TCR CDR3. Each CDR3 protein gets one entry after TCRdb re-called the multiplex PCR reads with MiXCR. The sample consists of about 500,000 distinct CDR3 sequences, 17% of them appearing once. The trim removed 4 bases at V and 5 bases at J, leaving 13 bases unmatched. Germline assignment: CDR1 MGHRA and CDR2 YSYEKL. The CDR3 extends over 16 amino acids. The sequence came from a woman aged 18 to 35 with Graves' ophthalmopathy. This sequence joins TRBV4-1 and TRBJ2-7, with 8 positions matching TRBD2. The specimen was blood. The CDR3 coding sequence is TGCGCCAGCAGCCCGTACCTGGGGACTAGTCCCCACGAGCAGTACTTC. Translation gives CASSPYLGTSPHEQYF.